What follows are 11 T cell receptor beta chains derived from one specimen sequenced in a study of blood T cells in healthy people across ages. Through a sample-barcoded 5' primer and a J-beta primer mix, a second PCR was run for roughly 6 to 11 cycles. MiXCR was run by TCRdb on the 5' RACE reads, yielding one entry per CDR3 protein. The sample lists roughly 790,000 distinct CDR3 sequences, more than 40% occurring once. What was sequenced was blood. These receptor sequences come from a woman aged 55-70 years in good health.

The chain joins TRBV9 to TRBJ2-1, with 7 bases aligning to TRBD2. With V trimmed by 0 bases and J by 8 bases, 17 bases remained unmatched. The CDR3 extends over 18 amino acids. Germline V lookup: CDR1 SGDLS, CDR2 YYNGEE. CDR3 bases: TGTGCCAGCAGCGTAGTGGCGGGAGTTCCGCGTACAGCCGATGAGCAGTTCTTC. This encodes CASSVVAGVPRTADEQFF.

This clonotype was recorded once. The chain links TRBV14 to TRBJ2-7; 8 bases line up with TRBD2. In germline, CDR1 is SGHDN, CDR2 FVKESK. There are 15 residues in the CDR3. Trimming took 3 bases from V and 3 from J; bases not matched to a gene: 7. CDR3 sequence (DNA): TGTGCCAGCAGCCACGTAGCGGGGATATACTACGAGCAGTACTTC. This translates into CASSHVAGIYYEQYF. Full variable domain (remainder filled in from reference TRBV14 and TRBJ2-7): EAGVTQFPSHSVIEKGQTVTLRCDPISGHDNLYWYRRVMGKEIKFLLHFVKESKQDESGMPNNRFLAERTGGTYSTLKVQPAELEDSGVYFCASSHVAGIYYEQYFGPGTRLTVT.

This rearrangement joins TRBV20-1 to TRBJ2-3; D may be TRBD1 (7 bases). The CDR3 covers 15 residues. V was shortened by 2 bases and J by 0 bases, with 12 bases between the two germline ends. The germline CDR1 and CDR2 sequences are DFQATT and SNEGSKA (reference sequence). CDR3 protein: CSARKSGGSTDTQYF. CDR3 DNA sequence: TGCAGTGCTAGAAAATCAGGGGGGAGCACAGATACGCAGTATTTT.

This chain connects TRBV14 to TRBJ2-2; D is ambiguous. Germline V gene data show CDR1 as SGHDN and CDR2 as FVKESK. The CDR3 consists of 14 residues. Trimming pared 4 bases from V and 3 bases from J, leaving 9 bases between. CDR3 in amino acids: CASSPNPDTGELFF. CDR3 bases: TGTGCCAGCAGCCCCAACCCAGACACCGGGGAGCTGTTTTTT.

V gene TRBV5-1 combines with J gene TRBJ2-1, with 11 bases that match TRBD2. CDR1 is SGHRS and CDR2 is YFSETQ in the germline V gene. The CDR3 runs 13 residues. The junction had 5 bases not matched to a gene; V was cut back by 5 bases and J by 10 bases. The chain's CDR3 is CASSSGLAAEQFF. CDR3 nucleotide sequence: TGCGCCAGCAGTTCGGGACTAGCGGCAGAGCAGTTCTTC.

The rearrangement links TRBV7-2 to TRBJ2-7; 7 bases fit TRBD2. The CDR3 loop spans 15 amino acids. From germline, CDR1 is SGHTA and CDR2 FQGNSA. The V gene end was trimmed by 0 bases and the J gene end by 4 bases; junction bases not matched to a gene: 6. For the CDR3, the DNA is TGTGCCAGCAGCTTAGCGATTAGCGGGTTTTACGAGCAGTACTTC. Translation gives CASSLAISGFYEQYF.

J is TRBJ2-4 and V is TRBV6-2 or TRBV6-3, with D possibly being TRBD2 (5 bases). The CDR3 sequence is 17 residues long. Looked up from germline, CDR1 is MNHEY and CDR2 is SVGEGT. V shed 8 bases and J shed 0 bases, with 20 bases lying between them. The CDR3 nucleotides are TGTGCCAGCCTCCCCAGGACTGGTGATAAAGCCAAAAACATTCAGTACTTC. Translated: CASLPRTGDKAKNIQYF.

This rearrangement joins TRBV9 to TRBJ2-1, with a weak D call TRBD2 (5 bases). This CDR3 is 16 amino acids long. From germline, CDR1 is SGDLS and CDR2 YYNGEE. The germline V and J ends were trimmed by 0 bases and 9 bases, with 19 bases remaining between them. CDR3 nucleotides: TGTGCCAGCAGCGTAGTCGGAGGCGGTGGTGTCGGTGAGCAGTTCTTC. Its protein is CASSVVGGGGVGEQFF.

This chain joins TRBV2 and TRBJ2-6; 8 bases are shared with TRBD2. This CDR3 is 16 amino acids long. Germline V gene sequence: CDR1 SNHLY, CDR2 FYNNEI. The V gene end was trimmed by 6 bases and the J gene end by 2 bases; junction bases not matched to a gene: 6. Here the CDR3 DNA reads TGTGCCAGCAGGAAGGGACTAGGGGCTGGGGCCAACGTCCTGACTTTC. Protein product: CASRKGLGAGANVLTF.

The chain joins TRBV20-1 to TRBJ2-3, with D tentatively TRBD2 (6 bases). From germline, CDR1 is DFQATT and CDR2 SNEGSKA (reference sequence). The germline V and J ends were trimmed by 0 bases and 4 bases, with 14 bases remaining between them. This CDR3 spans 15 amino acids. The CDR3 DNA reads TGCAGTGCTAGAGAAGTGGGGGGTATAGCAGATACGCAGTATTTT. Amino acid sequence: CSAREVGGIADTQYF.

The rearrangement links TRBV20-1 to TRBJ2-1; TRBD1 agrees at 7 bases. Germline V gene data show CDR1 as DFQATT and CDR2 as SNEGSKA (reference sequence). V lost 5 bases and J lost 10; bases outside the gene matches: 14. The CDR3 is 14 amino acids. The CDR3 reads CSASGTETPYEQFF. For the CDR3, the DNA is TGCAGTGCTTCCGGGACAGAGACTCCCTACGAGCAGTTCTTC.